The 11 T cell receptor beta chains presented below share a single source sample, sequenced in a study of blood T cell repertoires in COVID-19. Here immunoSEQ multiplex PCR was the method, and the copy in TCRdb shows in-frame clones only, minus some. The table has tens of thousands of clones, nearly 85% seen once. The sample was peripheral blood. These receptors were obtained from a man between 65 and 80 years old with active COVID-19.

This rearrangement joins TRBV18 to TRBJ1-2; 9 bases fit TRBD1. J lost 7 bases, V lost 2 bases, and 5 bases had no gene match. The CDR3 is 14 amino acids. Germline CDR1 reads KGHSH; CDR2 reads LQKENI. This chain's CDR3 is CASSPSDRGVGYTF. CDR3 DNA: TGTGCCAGCTCACCATCGGACAGGGGAGTTGGCTACACCTTC.

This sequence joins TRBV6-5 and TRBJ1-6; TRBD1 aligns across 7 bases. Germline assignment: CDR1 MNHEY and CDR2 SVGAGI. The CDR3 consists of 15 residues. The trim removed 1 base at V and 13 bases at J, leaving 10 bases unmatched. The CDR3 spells CASSYYGTATSPLHF. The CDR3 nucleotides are TGTGCCAGCAGTTACTATGGGACAGCCACAAGCCCCCTCCACTTT.

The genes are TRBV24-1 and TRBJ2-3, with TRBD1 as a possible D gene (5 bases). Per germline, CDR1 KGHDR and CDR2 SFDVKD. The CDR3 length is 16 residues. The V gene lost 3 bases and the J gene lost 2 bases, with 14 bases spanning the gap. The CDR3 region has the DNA TGTGCCACCAGTGATAGGGCTAGGGGTATCACAGATACGCAGTATTTT. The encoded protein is CATSDRARGITDTQYF.

The CDR3 DNA follows: TGCGCCAGCAGCTTGGGGGACAGAGATTCACCCCTCCACTTT. It is translated as CASSLGDRDSPLHF. This sequence joins TRBV5-1 and TRBJ1-6; TRBD1 aligns across 7 bases. J was trimmed by 8 bases and V by 0 bases; bases with no gene match: 2. The CDR3 is 14 residues long. The germline V gene encodes CDR1 SGHRS and CDR2 YFSETQ.

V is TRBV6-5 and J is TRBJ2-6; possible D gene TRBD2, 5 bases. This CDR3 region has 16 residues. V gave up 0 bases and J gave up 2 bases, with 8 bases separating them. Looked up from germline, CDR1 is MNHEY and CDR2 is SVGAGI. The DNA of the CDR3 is TGTGCCAGCAGTTACTCGATCGGGGCTGGGGCCAACGTCCTGACTTTC. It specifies CASSYSIGAGANVLTF.

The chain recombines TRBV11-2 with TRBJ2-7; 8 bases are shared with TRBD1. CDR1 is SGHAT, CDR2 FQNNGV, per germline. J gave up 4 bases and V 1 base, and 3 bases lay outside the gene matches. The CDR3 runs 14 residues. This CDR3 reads CASSLGQGTYEQYF. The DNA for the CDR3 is TGTGCCAGCAGCTTAGGACAGGGGACGTACGAGCAGTACTTC.

CDR3 sequence (DNA): TGTGCCAGCAGCGCAGGGACAGGGGGCAACTATGGCTACACCTTC. Translation gives CASSAGTGGNYGYTF. The J gene is TRBJ1-2, the V gene TRBV9; TRBD1 matches 12 bases. The CDR3 consists of 15 residues. CDR1 and CDR2 (germline): SGDLS, YYNGEE. V was clipped by 3 bases and J by 2 bases; unmatched bases: 2.

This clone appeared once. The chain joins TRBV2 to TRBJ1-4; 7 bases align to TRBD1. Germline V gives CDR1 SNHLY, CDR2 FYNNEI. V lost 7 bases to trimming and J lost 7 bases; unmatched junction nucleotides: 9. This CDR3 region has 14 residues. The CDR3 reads CASNYEGALEKLFF. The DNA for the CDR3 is TGTGCCAGCAACTACGAGGGGGCGCTTGAAAAACTGTTTTTT.

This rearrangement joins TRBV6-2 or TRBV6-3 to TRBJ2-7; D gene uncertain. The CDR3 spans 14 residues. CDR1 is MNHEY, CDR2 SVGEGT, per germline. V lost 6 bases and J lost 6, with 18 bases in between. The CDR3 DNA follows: TGTGCCAGCAGCCCCCCCCTGGCCCGAATCGAGCAGTACTTC. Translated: CASSPPLARIEQYF.

CDR3 region: CASSLRNRDRVRTDTQYF. CDR3 in DNA: TGTGCCAGCAGCCTGAGGAACCGGGACAGGGTACGCACAGATACGCAGTATTTT. The V gene is TRBV7-2, the J gene TRBJ2-3; 9 nucleotides align to TRBD1. The CDR3 length is 18 residues. Trimming removed 5 bases from V and 1 base from J; junction bases left unmatched: 13. CDR1 and CDR2 (germline): SGHTA, FQGNSA.

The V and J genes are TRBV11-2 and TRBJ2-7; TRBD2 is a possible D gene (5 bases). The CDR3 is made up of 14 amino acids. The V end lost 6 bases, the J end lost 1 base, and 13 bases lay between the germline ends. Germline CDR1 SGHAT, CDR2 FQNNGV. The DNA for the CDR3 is TGTGCCAGCAGTTCCTTAGGAGGATCCTACGAGCAGTACTTC. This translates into CASSSLGGSYEQYF.